The clone carrying this TCR beta chain was seen a few times. With random hexamers, reverse transcription was performed on about 0.5 to 1 ug of RNA. From the immunoSEQ multiplex PCR reads, TCRdb called clonotypes with MiXCR, one entry per CDR3 protein. The sample contains around 140,000 distinct CDR3 sequences, approximately 79% of which appear only once. These data originate in a study of CD8 T cells in Susac syndrome. Germline V gene sequence: CDR1 SGHNT, CDR2 YYREEE (reference sequence). CDR3 length: 12 residues. V was trimmed by 1 base and J by 9 bases, leaving 8 bases between them. TCR beta was sequenced from blood CD8+ and CD4+ T cells. The CD8+ and CD4+ T cells were isolated magnetically using a negative isolation approach, whereas the TEMRA cells were enriched by FACS.

Sequencing was done on a sample of CD8+ T cells from PBMCs. The receptor's source is a human donor with multiple sclerosis. The chain uses TRBV5-4 and TRBJ2-1; D gene uncertain. In DNA form, the CDR3 reads TGTGCCAGCAGCTTGATTGGGGTTGAGCAGTTCTTC. Amino acids: CASSLIGVEQFF. Full variable domain (outside the CDR3, taken from reference TRBV5-4 and TRBJ2-1): ETGVTQSPTHLIKTRGQQVTLRCSSQSGHNTVSWYQQALGQGPQFIFQYYREEENGRGNFPPRFSGLQFPNYSSELNVNALELDDSALYLCASSLIGVEQFFGPGTRLTVL.